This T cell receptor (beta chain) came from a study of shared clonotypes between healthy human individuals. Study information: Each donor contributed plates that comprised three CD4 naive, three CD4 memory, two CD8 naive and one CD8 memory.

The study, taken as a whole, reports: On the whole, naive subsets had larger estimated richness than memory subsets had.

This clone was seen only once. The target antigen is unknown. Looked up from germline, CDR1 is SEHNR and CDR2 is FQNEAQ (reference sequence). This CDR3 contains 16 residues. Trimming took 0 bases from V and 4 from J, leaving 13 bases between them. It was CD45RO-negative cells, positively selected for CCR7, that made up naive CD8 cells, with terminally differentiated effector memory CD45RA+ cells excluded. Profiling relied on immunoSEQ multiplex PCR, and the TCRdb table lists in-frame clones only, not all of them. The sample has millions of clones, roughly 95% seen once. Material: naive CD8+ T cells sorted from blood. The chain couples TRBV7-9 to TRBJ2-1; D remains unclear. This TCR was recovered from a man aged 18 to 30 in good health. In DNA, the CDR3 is TGTGCCAGCAGCTTAGCGGGCGGCGCCATTTACAATGAGCAGTTCTTC. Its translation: CASSLAGGAIYNEQFF.